This T cell receptor (beta chain) was documented in a study of beta chain features in type 1 diabetes. Study observations and caveats: High TCR expression in some cells could lead to their over-representation in cDNA sequencing. In every one of the four CD4+ subsets, TCRB CDR3s were moderately but significantly shorter in Type 1 diabetes patients.

Sequenced material consisted of expressed TCRB transcripts (all of the isolated RNA was reverse transcribed). Repertoires were generated with immunoSEQ multiplex PCR, while TCRdb's copy carries only in-frame clones and drops some. In the table there are over 120,000 clones, about an eighth of which are singletons. Remarks on this clone: Its cognate antigen is unknown.

Every participating donor gave one draw, a heparinised blood sample averaging about 100 mL. CD45RO/CCR7/CD25/CD127/CD95/CD27 separated CD4+ naive, central memory, regulatory and stem cell-like memory cells by sorting. After removal of 2 bases from V and 1 base from J, the junction contained 7 bases not matched to a gene. The germline gives CDR1 GTSNPN, CDR2 SVGIG (reference sequence). The CDR3 has 16 amino acids. The source material was central memory CD4+ T cells from blood. V usage is TRBV30 and J usage is TRBJ2-7; TRBD1 matches 11 bases. The TCR was taken from a man younger than 35 with type 1 diabetes. The DNA for the CDR3 is TGTGCCTGGAGTCTCTCCGGGACAGGGGGGTCCTACGAGCAGTACTTC. This sequence encodes CAWSLSGTGGSYEQYF.